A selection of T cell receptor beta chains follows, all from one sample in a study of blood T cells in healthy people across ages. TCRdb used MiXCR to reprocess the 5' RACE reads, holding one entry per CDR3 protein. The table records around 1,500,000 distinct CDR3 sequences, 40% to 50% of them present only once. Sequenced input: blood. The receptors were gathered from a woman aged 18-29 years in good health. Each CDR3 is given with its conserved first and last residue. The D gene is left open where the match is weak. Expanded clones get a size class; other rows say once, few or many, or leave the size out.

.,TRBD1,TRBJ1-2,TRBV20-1,TGCAGTGCTAGACCGGGACAGGGGATAAACTATGGCTACACCTTC,CSARPGQGINYGYTF
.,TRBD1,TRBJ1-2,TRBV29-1,TGCAGCGTTGGACAGGGACCCCGGGGTGGCTACACCTTC,CSVGQGPRGGYTF
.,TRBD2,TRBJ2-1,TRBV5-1,TGCGCCAGCAGCTTTGGCCCCGGACTAGCGGGGGGAGCCTACAATGAGCAGTTCTTC,CASSFGPGLAGGAYNEQFF
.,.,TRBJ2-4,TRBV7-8,TGTGCCAGCAGCTTAGGACAGCACATTCAGTACTTC,CASSLGQHIQYF
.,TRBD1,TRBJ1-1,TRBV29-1,TGCAGCGTGGAGAGAGTAAAAGGACAGGGGGCTTCTGAAGCTTTCTTT,CSVERVKGQGASEAFF
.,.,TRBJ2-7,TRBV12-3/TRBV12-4,TGTGCCAGCAGCCCGCCGTTGGGGGGCTCCGAGCAGTACTTC,CASSPPLGGSEQYF
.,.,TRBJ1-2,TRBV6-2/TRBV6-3,TGTGCCAGCAGTTACTTCGGAGCGGAAATAAACTATGGCTACACCTTC,CASSYFGAEINYGYTF
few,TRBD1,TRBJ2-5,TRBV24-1,TGTGCCACCAGTGACCGGGACAGGGGAGAGACCCAGTACTTC,CATSDRDRGETQYF
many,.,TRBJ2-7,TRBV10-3,TGTGCCATCAGTGAGTCCGTCCAGTCCTACGAGCAGTACTTC,CAISESVQSYEQYF
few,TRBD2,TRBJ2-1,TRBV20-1,TGCAGTGCTTTTCTAGCGGGAGGAGGGAATGAGCAGTTCTTC,CSAFLAGGGNEQFF
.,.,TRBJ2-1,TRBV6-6,TGTGCCAGTAGTTACTCGATTCCAGGGAACCAAGAGACCCAGTTCTTC,CASSYSIPGNQETQFF
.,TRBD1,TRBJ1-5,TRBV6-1,TGTGCCAGCGGACCACAGACAGGGTTCGGTAGCAATCAGCCCCAGCATTTT,CASGPQTGFGSNQPQHF
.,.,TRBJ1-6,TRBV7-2,TGTGCCAGCAGCACATTCCTAGGGGGAAATTCACCCCTCCACTTT,CASSTFLGGNSPLHF
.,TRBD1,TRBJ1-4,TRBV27,TGTGCCAGCAGACCAATCAGGGGGACAACTAATGAAAAACTGTTTTTT,CASRPIRGTTNEKLFF
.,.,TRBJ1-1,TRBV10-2,TGCGCCAGCACGCTCTTGGGAGGAAACACTGAAGCTTTCTTT,CASTLLGGNTEAFF
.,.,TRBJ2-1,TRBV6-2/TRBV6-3,TGTGCCAGCAGTTCCCTGAAACTAGCCAGTGAGCAGTTCTTC,CASSSLKLASEQFF
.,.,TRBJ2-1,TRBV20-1,TGCAGTGCTAGTCGGGTGCAGGAATACAATGAGCAGTTCTTC,CSASRVQEYNEQFF
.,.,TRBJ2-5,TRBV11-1,TGTGCCAGCAGCTTACTAGGGCCCGAGACCCAGTACTTC,CASSLLGPETQYF
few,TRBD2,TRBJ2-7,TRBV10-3,TGTGCCATCAGGACCCCCGGGACTAGCACGTACGAGCAGTACTTC,CAIRTPGTSTYEQYF
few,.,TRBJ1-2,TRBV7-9,TGTGCCAGCAGCTTAGGGGACACAAAGGGCTATGGCTACACCTTC,CASSLGDTKGYGYTF
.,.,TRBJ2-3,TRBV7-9,TGTGCCAGCAGCTTGGGGGCGCCTAGCGGAGATACGCAGTATTTT,CASSLGAPSGDTQYF
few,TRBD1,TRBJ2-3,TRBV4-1,TGCGCCAGCAGCCAAGAACACAGGGGATCAGATACGCAGTATTTT,CASSQEHRGSDTQYF
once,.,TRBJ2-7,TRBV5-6,TGTGCCGGCAGTTGGGGGGGGGCGACCTACGAGCAGTACTTC,CAGSWGGATYEQYF
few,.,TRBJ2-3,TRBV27,TGTGCCAGCAGTTTAGGTGGGACATTGGGGGATACGCAGTATTTT,CASSLGGTLGDTQYF
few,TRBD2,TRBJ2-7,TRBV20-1,TGCAGTGCTAGAGGGCGGGAGTCCATCCCCTACGAGCAGTACTTC,CSARGRESIPYEQYF
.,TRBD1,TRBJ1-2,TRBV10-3,TGTGCCATCAGTGTAGGGGACAGAAACTATGGCTACACCTTC,CAISVGDRNYGYTF